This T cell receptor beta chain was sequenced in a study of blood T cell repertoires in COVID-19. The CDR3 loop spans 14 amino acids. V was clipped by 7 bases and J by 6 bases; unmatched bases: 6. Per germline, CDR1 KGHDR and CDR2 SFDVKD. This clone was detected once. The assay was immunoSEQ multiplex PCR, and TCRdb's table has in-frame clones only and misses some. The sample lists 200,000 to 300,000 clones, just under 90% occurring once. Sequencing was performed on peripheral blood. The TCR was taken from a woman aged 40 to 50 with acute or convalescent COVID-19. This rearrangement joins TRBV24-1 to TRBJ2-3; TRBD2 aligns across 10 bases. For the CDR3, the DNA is TGTGCCACCAGCCCAGCGGGGGGGCTGGATACGCAGTATTTT. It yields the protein CATSPAGGLDTQYF.